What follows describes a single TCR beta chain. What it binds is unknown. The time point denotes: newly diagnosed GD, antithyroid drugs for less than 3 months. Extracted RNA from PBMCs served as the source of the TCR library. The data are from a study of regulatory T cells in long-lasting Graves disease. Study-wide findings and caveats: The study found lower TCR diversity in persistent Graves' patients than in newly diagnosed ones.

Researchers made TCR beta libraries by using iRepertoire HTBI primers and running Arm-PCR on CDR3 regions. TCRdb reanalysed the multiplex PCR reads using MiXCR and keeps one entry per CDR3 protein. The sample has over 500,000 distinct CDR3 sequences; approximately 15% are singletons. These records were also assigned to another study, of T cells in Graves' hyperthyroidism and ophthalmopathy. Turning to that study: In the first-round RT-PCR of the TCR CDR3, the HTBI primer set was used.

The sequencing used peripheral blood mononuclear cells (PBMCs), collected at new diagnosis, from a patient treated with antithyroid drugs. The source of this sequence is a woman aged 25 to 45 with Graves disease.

CDR3 DNA sequence: TGTGCCAGTAGTCTCGGGGCACTGGTGGGTTCACCCCTCCACTTT. The encoded protein is CASSLGALVGSPLHF. V usage is TRBV19 and J usage is TRBJ1-6, with D possibly being TRBD1 (5 bases). V was trimmed by 5 bases and J by 9 bases, leaving 17 bases between them. The CDR3 has 15 residues. CDR1 is LNHDA, CDR2 SQIVND, per germline (reference sequence).